This T cell receptor (beta chain) was recorded in a study of blood T cells in healthy people across ages. For the second PCR, which ran for roughly 6 to 11 cycles, a sample-barcoded 5' primer and a J-beta primer mix were used. Each single sample gave us at least 3 million CDR3-containing paired-end reads. Via MiXCR, TCRdb re-called the 5' RACE reads, giving one row per CDR3 protein. The sample lists about 1.4 million distinct CDR3 sequences; approximately 59% were seen once. This clonotype was obtained from a young man in good health. Sequenced: blood.

In DNA form, the CDR3 reads TGCGCCAGCAGCCAAGCCGGGAGGGGGGCAACAGATACGCAGTATTTT. Protein product: CASSQAGRGATDTQYF. The chain recombines TRBV4-1 with TRBJ2-3; TRBD2 matches at 8 bases. Germline lookup yields CDR1 MGHRA and CDR2 YSYEKL. The V segment lost 1 base and the J segment 3 bases; nucleotides outside the gene matches: 6. The CDR3 is made up of 16 amino acids.